This T cell receptor (beta chain) came from a study of blood T cell repertoires in COVID-19. Generated by immunoSEQ multiplex PCR, the TCRdb table keeps only in-frame clones and is missing some. Altogether about 75,000 clones are present, approximately 87% being singletons, with the ten largest covering 2% to 3%. The ends were cut back, 4 bases at V and 0 bases at J, with 15 bases in the middle. Germline V lookup: CDR1 SGHDT, CDR2 YYEEEE. The CDR3 has 16 amino acids. The gene calls are TRBV5-6 and TRBJ2-3; D unclear. This clonotype was obtained from a human donor in a cohort sampled during active COVID-19. Sequenced input: peripheral blood. The CDR3 spells CASSGTQLTSTDTQYF. CDR3 nucleotide sequence: TGTGCCAGCAGCGGCACTCAACTAACTAGCACAGATACGCAGTATTTT.